The clone carrying this T cell receptor (beta chain) was counted once. Its matching antigen is unknown. Trimming left V 5 bases short and J 7 bases short, with 15 bases between. Germline V gene data show CDR1 as MGHDK and CDR2 as SYGVNS. The CDR3 runs 14 residues. The data derive from a study of cytomegalovirus exposure and HLA in healthy donors. Background on the study: Sequencing of 150 million to 200 million T cells in an earlier analysis found 90 million to 120 million unique TCR beta sequences.

The study, taken as a whole, reports: For presence/absence analyses, sequencing depth was assumed to be roughly uniform across donors. In a later analysis, a missense DCLRE1C variant was linked to TCR beta V- and J-gene trimming. HLA-A and HLA-B allele assignments for most subjects were reportedly predicted accurately using TCR beta sequences.

Primers for the PCR totalled 60 Vbeta and 13 Jbeta. Generated by immunoSEQ multiplex PCR, the TCRdb table keeps only in-frame clones and is missing some. The sample consists of some 200,000 clones, 70% to 85% of them appearing once. This chain links TRBV25-1 with TRBJ1-5, with a tentative D call TRBD1 (5 bases). This receptor was obtained from a boy younger than 10 in good health and CMV-seronegative. The specimen sequenced was PBMCs. As DNA, the CDR3 is TGTGCCAGCAGTCACCTAGGGACTCACCAGCCCCAGCATTTT. This translates into CASSHLGTHQPQHF.